This TCR beta chain was captured in a study of cytomegalovirus exposure and HLA in healthy donors. Points from the study as a whole: Altogether, some 160 TCR beta chains were recorded as cytomegalovirus-associated. A further, later analysis showed that HLA-associated TCR beta chains (compared with equally common others) were more clonally expanded.

13 Jbeta primers and 60 Vbeta primers were used for the PCR. Only in-frame clones appear in the TCRdb table, and some are missing; sequencing was by immunoSEQ multiplex PCR. The sample has 65,000 or so clones, around four fifths seen once. For this clone: Its antigen is not known.

Healthy people donating bone marrow made up the donors. The CDR3 consists of 12 residues. Trimming pared 7 bases from V and 2 bases from J, leaving 9 bases between. CDR1 and CDR2 (germline): MNHEY, SVGAGI. This chain uses TRBV6-5 with TRBJ2-7, with D possibly being TRBD1 (5 bases). Sequencing input: PBMCs. The source is a girl between 10 and 17 years old in good health and CMV-seropositive. CDR3 bases: TGTGCCAGCAACAGGAAAACCTACGAGCAGTACTTC. Translated, it gives CASNRKTYEQYF.